The 27 T cell receptor beta chains reported below all come from one sample, sequenced in a study of shared clonotypes between healthy human individuals. Assay: immunoSEQ multiplex PCR; the TCRdb copy retains only in-frame clones and omits some. Among under 2,500,000 clones listed, approximately 96% were seen once. Sequencing used naive CD4+ T cells sorted from blood. Indicated subset: CD45RA+ positively selected. The receptors were sampled from a man between 18 and 29 years old in good health.

This clone appeared once. V gene TRBV5-6 combines with J gene TRBJ1-1; D unresolved. V lost 0 bases to trimming and J lost 11 bases, with 8 bases between them. The CDR3 spans 11 residues. Germline CDR1 reads SGHDT; CDR2 reads YYEEEE. The CDR3 DNA reads TGTGCCAGCAGCTTGGAGGGTAGCGCTTTCTTT. This encodes CASSLEGSAFF.

The chain recombines TRBV11-3 with TRBJ2-5; TRBD1 agrees at 9 bases. CDR1 is SGHNT and CDR2 is YENEEA in the germline V gene. V lost 4 bases and J lost 1; bases outside the gene matches: 1. The CDR3 is 14 residues long. The CDR3 here is CASSWGQGQETQYF. The CDR3 DNA is TGTGCCAGCAGCTGGGGACAGGGCCAAGAGACCCAGTACTTC.

The chain joins TRBV2 to TRBJ2-7, with 9 bases identical to TRBD1. V was clipped by 6 bases and J by 2 bases; unmatched bases: 8. The CDR3 is 15 residues long. In germline, CDR1 is SNHLY, CDR2 FYNNEI. The CDR3 coding sequence is TGTGCCAGCAGCCCCGGGACAGGGTACGCCTACGAGCAGTACTTC. It codes for CASSPGTGYAYEQYF.

The count of this clone is one. This chain uses TRBV18 with TRBJ1-2; 9 positions agree with TRBD1. The germline V gene has CDR1 KGHSH and CDR2 LQKENI. The V gene end was trimmed by 5 bases and the J gene end by 3 bases; junction bases not matched to a gene: 7. The CDR3 totals 15 residues. CDR3 coding DNA: TGTGCCAGCTCATTTAGGGACAGGGCTGACTATGGCTACACCTTC. It specifies CASSFRDRADYGYTF.

The chain is built from TRBV29-1 and TRBJ1-2; 9 bases line up with TRBD1. The CDR3 sequence is 14 residues long. From germline, CDR1 is SQVTM and CDR2 ANQGSEA. The ends lost 7 bases at V and 3 bases at J; junction bases unmatched: 9. The CDR3 DNA reads TGCAGCGCGCCGGGACAGGGAGAGGACTATGGCTACACCTTC. Protein sequence: CSAPGQGEDYGYTF.

The gene calls are TRBV6-1 and TRBJ1-6; a weak D match, TRBD1 (5 bases). The CDR3 is 14 residues long. Trimming removed 7 bases at V and 7 bases at J, with 14 bases between. Germline values: CDR1 MNHNS, CDR2 SASEGT. In DNA form, the CDR3 reads TGTGCCAGCATCGCGGGTCAGGGAAATTCACCCCTCCACTTT. This codes for CASIAGQGNSPLHF.

This clone was counted once. The rearrangement uses TRBV10-1 and TRBJ2-1; 14 nucleotides match TRBD2. This CDR3 comprises 14 residues. The V and J ends lost 9 bases and 8 bases, in that order; junction bases with no gene match: 6. Germline V lookup: CDR1 WNHNN, CDR2 SYGVQD (reference sequence). DNA of the CDR3: TGCGCCAGTGGGACTAGCGGGAGATCGTATGAGCAGTTCTTC. Its translation is CASGTSGRSYEQFF.

The J gene is TRBJ2-5, the V gene TRBV6-1, with 7 nucleotides matching TRBD1. Germline V lookup: CDR1 MNHNS, CDR2 SASEGT. CDR3 length equals 15 residues. With 5 bases clipped from V and 2 bases from J, the junction kept 8 bases outside the gene matches. CDR3 amino acids: CASSNWGQTQETQYF. CDR3 bases: TGTGCCAGCAGTAATTGGGGACAGACTCAAGAGACCCAGTACTTC.

The rearrangement links TRBV5-4 to TRBJ2-1; no clear D. The V end lost 4 bases, the J end lost 0 bases, and 11 bases lay between the germline ends. There are 15 residues in the CDR3. The germline V gene encodes CDR1 SGHNT and CDR2 YYREEE (reference sequence). DNA for the CDR3: TGTGCCAGCAGCCGAGCCTTACACTCCTACAATGAGCAGTTCTTC. It encodes CASSRALHSYNEQFF. Using reference TRBV5-4 and TRBJ2-1 for the parts outside the CDR3, the full variable domain is ETGVTQSPTHLIKTRGQQVTLRCSSQSGHNTVSWYQQALGQGPQFIFQYYREEENGRGNFPPRFSGLQFPNYSSELNVNALELDDSALYLCASSRALHSYNEQFFGPGTRLTVL.

The chain carries TRBV28 and TRBJ2-2; no definite D call. Trimming shortened V by 8 bases and J by 6 bases, and 13 bases separated the two germline ends. This CDR3 contains 13 residues. Germline V CDR1 and CDR2: MDHEN, SYDVKM. CDR3 loop: CASEQRLPGELFF. The CDR3 nucleotides read TGTGCCAGCGAACAGAGGTTGCCCGGGGAGCTGTTTTTT. Together with reference TRBV28 and TRBJ2-2, the CDR3 gives the full variable domain: DVKVTQSSRYLVKRTGEKVFLECVQDMDHENMFWYRQDPGLGLRLIYFSYDVKMKEKGDIPEGYSVSREKKERFSLILESASTNQTSMYLCASEQRLPGELFFGEGSRLTVL.

This rearrangement joins TRBV5-4 to TRBJ2-5; D uncertain. This CDR3 has 14 residues. Germline V CDR1 and CDR2: SGHNT, YYREEE (reference sequence). The V end was cut by 4 bases, the J end by 5 bases, with 15 bases between. CDR3 protein: CASSMDGNAETQYF. CDR3 in DNA: TGTGCCAGCAGCATGGACGGAAATGCGGAGACCCAGTACTTC.

CDR3 bases: TGTGCCAGCAGCTCACCCGCGGGAGGGAGCACCGGGGAGCTGTTTTTT. This sequence encodes CASSSPAGGSTGELFF. This chain links TRBV7-9 with TRBJ2-2; TRBD2 agrees at 9 bases. The CDR3 has 16 residues. CDR1 and CDR2 (germline): SEHNR, FQNEAQ (reference sequence). V trimming: 4 bases; J trimming: 4 bases; junction bases outside the gene matches: 7.

The gene calls are TRBV7-9 and TRBJ1-5; D not certain. The germline V gene encodes CDR1 SEHNR and CDR2 FQNEAQ (reference sequence). This CDR3 region has 14 residues. Trimming cost V 2 bases and J 4 bases, with 9 bases left between them. CDR3 residues: CASSLYGDNQPQHF. The CDR3 DNA sequence: TGTGCCAGCAGCTTATATGGGGATAATCAGCCCCAGCATTTT.

The V and J genes are TRBV10-3 and TRBJ2-3; D is ambiguous. Trimming took off 1 base at V and 2 bases at J, with 7 bases between the two ends. Germline assignment: CDR1 ENHRY and CDR2 SYGVKD. This CDR3 has 14 amino acids. The CDR3: CAISEYLDTDTQYF. The CDR3 coding sequence is TGTGCCATCAGTGAGTATCTGGACACAGATACGCAGTATTTT.

This clone came up once. This chain uses TRBV6-5 with TRBJ2-7, with TRBD1 as a possible D gene (8 bases). CDR1 is MNHEY, CDR2 SVGAGI, per germline. The CDR3 totals 14 residues. V was pared by 5 bases and J by 4 bases, with 15 bases between. DNA of the CDR3: TGTGCCAGCAGTCAGTACAGGGGGGGATACGAGCAGTACTTC. It translates to CASSQYRGGYEQYF.

V and J are TRBV25-1 and TRBJ2-2; 8 positions match TRBD1. The germline gives CDR1 MGHDK, CDR2 SYGVNS. The V segment lost 5 bases and the J segment 5 bases; nucleotides outside the gene matches: 10. The CDR3 is 16 residues long. The CDR3 region is CASSLPSGGRTGELFF. CDR3 DNA: TGTGCCAGCAGTCTACCCTCAGGGGGCAGGACCGGGGAGCTGTTTTTT.

The CDR3 DNA reads as TGTGCCAGCAGGGACCAGGGGATGAACACTGAAGCTTTCTTT. This codes for CASRDQGMNTEAFF. J is TRBJ1-1 and V is TRBV5-4; tentatively, D is TRBD1 (6 bases). The V gene's germline CDR1 is SGHNT and CDR2 YYREEE (reference sequence). Trimming cost V 5 bases and J 0 bases, with 11 bases left between them. This CDR3 is built from 14 residues.

The genes are TRBV5-1 and TRBJ2-7; D possibly uses TRBD1 or TRBD2 (6 bases each). The germline V gene has CDR1 SGHRS and CDR2 YFSETQ. The CDR3 loop spans 16 amino acids. V was clipped by 0 bases and J by 0 bases, with 13 bases between them. CDR3 region: CASSLAPGASSYEQYF. For the CDR3, the DNA is TGCGCCAGCAGCTTGGCCCCGGGGGCGAGCTCCTACGAGCAGTACTTC.

The chain combines TRBV7-2 with TRBJ2-4; 7 positions match TRBD2. The V segment lost 5 bases and the J segment 6 bases; nucleotides outside the gene matches: 19. The CDR3 is 18 amino acids. The germline V gene encodes CDR1 SGHTA and CDR2 FQGNSA. The CDR3 DNA reads as TGTGCCAGCAGCCACTCGGTGGGCGGGAGTAGGCCCGGAAACATTCAGTACTTC. Encoded protein: CASSHSVGGSRPGNIQYF.

The genes are TRBV10-2 and TRBJ2-2; possibly TRBD1 or TRBD2 for D (5 bases each). The length of the CDR3 is 17 residues. The V gene lost 6 bases and the J gene lost 4 bases, with 21 bases spanning the gap. Germline lookup yields CDR1 WSHSY and CDR2 SAAADI. DNA for the CDR3: TGCGCCAGCAGCCTCCGAGGGGCTATACGAACCACCGGGGAGCTGTTTTTT. Protein: CASSLRGAIRTTGELFF.

The chain joins TRBV2 to TRBJ1-1, with no clear D. Germline CDR1 and CDR2: SNHLY and FYNNEI. The CDR3 covers 13 residues. V lost 6 bases and J lost 1, with 9 bases in between. This CDR3 is CASSSSQNTEAFF. As DNA, the CDR3 is TGTGCCAGCAGCTCCTCCCAGAACACTGAAGCTTTCTTT.

DNA of the CDR3: TGTGCCACGACTGAGAACACTGAAGCTTTCTTT. Translation: CATTENTEAFF. V is TRBV10-3 and J is TRBJ1-1, with unresolved D. With 10 bases removed from V and 1 base from J, the gap between germline ends came to 7 bases. Germline loops: CDR1 ENHRY, CDR2 SYGVKD. This CDR3 is built from 11 residues.

Concerning this clone itself: The same CDR3 arises from other DNA sequences in this sample as well. The V gene is TRBV5-1, the J gene TRBJ1-6; D unclear. With 0 bases removed from V and 4 bases from J, the gap between germline ends came to 5 bases. Germline CDR1 is SGHRS and CDR2 is YFSETQ. CDR3 length: 14 amino acids. Here the CDR3 reads CASSLGGYNSPLHF. The CDR3, as DNA: TGCGCCAGCAGCTTGGGGGGTTATAATTCACCCCTCCACTTT.

The chain links TRBV5-8 to TRBJ1-1, with D unclear. The ends were cut back, 3 bases at V and 5 bases at J, with 14 bases in the middle. The germline V gene encodes CDR1 SGHTS and CDR2 YDEGEE. This CDR3 has 14 residues. CDR3 sequence reads: CASSSYEPGTEAFF. The DNA of the CDR3 is TGTGCCAGCAGCTCATATGAACCCGGGACTGAAGCTTTCTTT.

The J gene is TRBJ2-7, the V gene TRBV5-1, with D perhaps TRBD2 (6 bases). CDR1 SGHRS and CDR2 YFSETQ come from the germline V gene. The CDR3 extends over 14 amino acids. The V end was cut by 3 bases, the J end by 6 bases, with 16 bases between. CDR3 sequence: CASSSGGAGSEQYF. The DNA of the CDR3 is TGCGCCAGCAGCTCCGGGGGAGCTGGCAGCGAGCAGTACTTC. The complete variable domain, with remaining parts taken from reference TRBV5-1 and TRBJ2-7, reads KAGVTQTPRYLIKTRGQQVTLSCSPISGHRSVSWYQQTPGQGLQFLFEYFSETQRNKGNFPGRFSGRQFSNSRSEMNVSTLELGDSALYLCASSSGGAGSEQYFGPGTRLTVT.

In the case of this clone: The same CDR3 also results from other DNA sequences found in this sample. The chain couples TRBV6-1 to TRBJ1-5; D gene unclear. Trimming removed 1 base from V and 7 bases from J, with 8 bases in between. The CDR3 contains 13 residues. Germline CDR1 is MNHNS and CDR2 is SASEGT. CDR3 in DNA: TGTGCCAGCAGTGAAGGTCGCGGCCAGCCCCAGCATTTT. It is translated as CASSEGRGQPQHF.

V is TRBV30 and J is TRBJ1-1; D not certain. Trimming stripped 4 bases from V and 0 bases from J, with 9 bases between. There are 13 residues in the CDR3. Germline CDR1 is GTSNPN and CDR2 is SVGIG (reference sequence). CDR3 DNA sequence: TGTGCCTGGACTGAACAATTGAACACTGAAGCTTTCTTT. This codes for CAWTEQLNTEAFF.